This passage covers 13 T cell receptor beta chains from one sample sequenced in a study of regulatory T cells in long-lasting Graves disease. Sequencing libraries for TCR beta were prepared with iRepertoire HTBI primers and Arm-PCR of CDR3 regions. TCRdb reprocessed the multiplex PCR reads with MiXCR, giving one entry per CDR3 protein. Of roughly 420,000 distinct CDR3 sequences in the sample, 14% are singletons; the top ten hold approximately 15%. Time point defined: newly diagnosed GD, antithyroid drugs for less than 3 months. From RNA extracted from PBMCs, the TCR library was made. This sample was also put to use in a study of T cells in Graves' hyperthyroidism and ophthalmopathy.

The source was peripheral blood mononuclear cells (PBMCs), collected at new diagnosis, from a patient treated with antithyroid drugs. The receptors originated from a woman between 50 and 59 years old with Graves disease.

This clonotype was recorded at least ten times. The chain uses TRBV9 and TRBJ1-2; 9 positions agree with TRBD1. CDR3 length: 15 residues. Germline V gene sequence: CDR1 SGDLS, CDR2 YYNGEE. After removal of 0 bases from V and 7 bases from J, the junction contained 7 bases not matched to a gene. CDR3 in DNA: TGTGCCAGCAGCGTAGGTGAACAGGGGGCGGCTGGCTACACCTTC. Protein sequence: CASSVGEQGAAGYTF.

The chain combines TRBV13 with TRBJ1-4; a possible D gene is TRBD1 (6 bases). The CDR3 consists of 17 residues. Germline V gives CDR1 PRHDT, CDR2 FYEKMQ (reference sequence). Trimming shortened V by 5 bases and J by 1 base, and 17 bases separated the two germline ends. The DNA of the CDR3 is TGTGCCAGCAGCGCCCGGCAGGGGTGGAGAACTAATGAAAAACTGTTTTTT. Protein product: CASSARQGWRTNEKLFF.

This clonotype was counted at least ten times. This chain joins TRBV6-1 and TRBJ2-7; 10 bases line up with TRBD2. Trimming cost V 0 bases and J 3 bases; bases outside gene matches: 2. This CDR3 is 15 amino acids long. Germline CDR1 is MNHNS and CDR2 is SASEGT. The CDR3 loop reads CASSEAASGSYEQYF. Here the CDR3 DNA reads TGTGCCAGCAGTGAAGCAGCTAGCGGGAGCTACGAGCAGTACTTC.

This chain joins TRBV18 and TRBJ2-7; 8 nucleotides agree with TRBD1. The germline V gene has CDR1 KGHSH and CDR2 LQKENI. The CDR3 length is 15 residues. J lost 7 bases, V lost 3 bases, and 11 bases had no gene match. Here the CDR3 reads CASSPQMDRAGEQYF. The CDR3 bases are TGTGCCAGCTCACCGCAGATGGACAGGGCGGGGGAGCAGTACTTC.

The table lists this clonotype with many counts. The chain is built from TRBV2 and TRBJ2-1, with 9 bases matching TRBD2. This CDR3 contains 15 residues. Germline CDR1 is SNHLY and CDR2 is FYNNEI. V lost 6 bases to trimming and J lost 9 bases; unmatched junction nucleotides: 12. The CDR3 is CASRLESGRTVEQFF. The CDR3 DNA reads TGTGCCAGCAGACTCGAAAGCGGGAGGACGGTTGAGCAGTTCTTC.

This clonotype was seen a handful of times. The gene calls are TRBV6-1 and TRBJ2-2, with D perhaps matching TRBD2 (5 bases). CDR3 size: 15 residues. Germline CDR1 and CDR2: MNHNS and SASEGT. Trimming removed 6 bases at V and 0 bases at J, with 11 bases between. The CDR3 reads CASRPEGSNTGELFF. The CDR3 DNA reads as TGTGCCAGCAGACCAGAGGGTTCGAACACCGGGGAGCTGTTTTTT.

This clonotype was recorded at least ten times. V gene TRBV20-1 combines with J gene TRBJ2-1; TRBD2 matches 11 bases. V was pared by 0 bases and J by 4 bases, with 11 bases of the junction left unmatched. There are 18 residues in the CDR3. In germline, CDR1 is DFQATT, CDR2 SNEGSKA (reference sequence). DNA for the CDR3: TGCAGTGCTAGAGATGCCGGACTAGCGGGCGATAGGTACAATGAGCAGTTCTTC. This codes for CSARDAGLAGDRYNEQFF.

This clonotype has a handful of counts. V usage is TRBV29-1 and J usage is TRBJ2-4; D is ambiguous. The CDR3 runs 12 residues. Germline values: CDR1 SQVTM, CDR2 ANQGSEA. The V gene lost 4 bases and the J gene lost 6 bases, with 10 bases spanning the gap. The CDR3 protein is CSVVGVGNIQYF. CDR3 sequence (DNA): TGCAGCGTTGTTGGTGTAGGAAACATTCAGTACTTC.

The V gene is TRBV5-1, the J gene TRBJ2-1, with 10 nucleotides matching TRBD1. CDR1 and CDR2 (germline): SGHRS, YFSETQ. V shed 0 bases and J 9 bases; nucleotides not matched to a gene: 6. The CDR3 is 15 residues long. CDR3 amino acids: CASSLAAGTGVEQFF. DNA of the CDR3: TGCGCCAGCAGCTTGGCGGCTGGGACAGGGGTTGAGCAGTTCTTC.

This clonotype was counted at least ten times. This sequence joins TRBV7-6 and TRBJ2-5; maybe TRBD2 (5 bases). With 1 base removed from V and 5 bases from J, the gap between germline ends came to 14 bases. Per the germline V gene, CDR1 is SGHVS and CDR2 is FNYEAQ. The length of the CDR3 is 15 residues. CDR3 bases: TGTGCCAGCAGCTTAGGAGATCGGGGTTTGGAGACCCAGTACTTC. This gives the protein CASSLGDRGLETQYF. Based on the CDR3 plus reference TRBV7-6 and TRBJ2-5, the full variable domain is GAGVSQSPRYKVTKRGQDVALRCDPISGHVSLYWYRQALGQGPEFLTYFNYEAQQDKSGLPNDRFSAERPEGSISTLTIQRTEQRDSAMYRCASSLGDRGLETQYFGPGTRLLVL.

The sample holds many counts of this clonotype. The chain employs TRBV20-1 and TRBJ2-7; 7 nucleotides agree with TRBD2. Germline V gene sequence: CDR1 DFQATT, CDR2 SNEGSKA (reference sequence). V lost 2 bases and J lost 3; bases outside the gene matches: 10. This CDR3 is 15 amino acids long. CDR3 in DNA: TGCAGTGCTAGACCTAAGCTAGCGGTCGGCTACGAGCAGTACTTC. This sequence encodes CSARPKLAVGYEQYF.

As to this clonotype: A much bigger clone sits one base away, suggesting this may be a read error. The rearrangement joins TRBV2 to TRBJ2-1, with unresolved D. Germline CDR1 reads SNHLY; CDR2 reads FYNNEI. The CDR3 is made up of 14 amino acids. The V gene lost 6 bases and the J gene lost 4 bases, with 13 bases spanning the gap. The CDR3 DNA follows: TGTGCCAGCAGGTCCCCCTGCACTTACAATGAGCAGTTCTTC. Its translation: CASRSPCTYNEQFF.

The V and J genes are TRBV4-1 and TRBJ1-5; TRBD1 is a possible D gene (6 bases). CDR1 is MGHRA and CDR2 is YSYEKL in the germline V gene. The CDR3 totals 14 residues. The V end was cut by 2 bases, the J end by 5 bases, with 10 bases between. CDR3 loop: CASSQLNRDQPQHF. The CDR3 DNA follows: TGCGCCAGCAGCCAACTAAACAGGGATCAGCCCCAGCATTTT.